This T cell receptor (beta chain) was recorded in a study of T cell clonality in common variable immunodeficiency. Germline-derived CDR1 and CDR2 are SNHLY and FYNNEI. Trimming removed 7 bases from V and 2 bases from J, with 8 bases in between. The CDR3 length is 12 residues. The table lists this clone with many counts. Its antigen is not identified. Read sequence stops 3 residues before the CDR3 end, and the germline J gene provides the missing end. Study findings and constraints: TCRbeta clonality was increased in CVID versus healthy controls.

Control and CVID samples contributed equal amounts of genomic DNA. Data came from immunoSEQ multiplex PCR; TCRdb stores just in-frame clones and leaves some out. This sample carries 40,000 to 50,000 clones and no singletons, and roughly 10% goes to the top ten. Material for sequencing was peripheral blood mononuclear cells. The source is a person between 18 and 69 years old in good health. V usage is TRBV2 and J usage is TRBJ1-1, with D unresolved. This chain's CDR3 is CASIPGNTEAFF. The sequenced part of the CDR3 DNA is TGTGCCAGCATACCGGGTAACACTGAA.